This T cell receptor beta chain is from a study of cytomegalovirus exposure and HLA in healthy donors. General study results and limits: In terms of immune exposure information, only CMV serostatus was available.

PCR involved 60 Vbeta and 13 Jbeta primers. Method: immunoSEQ multiplex PCR; TCRdb's copy keeps in-frame clones and lacks some. The repertoire has some 150,000 clones, almost 85% of them found once; the top ten carry 5% to 6.5%. The CDR3 is made up of 17 amino acids. To note about this clone: Its specificity is not known.

The chain combines TRBV1 with TRBJ2-4; the tabulated D call, TRBD2, remains unverified against the DNA. TRBV1 is reported as a pseudogene. The sequenced material came from PBMCs. The clonotype originates from a man aged 25 to 40 in good health and CMV-seropositive. CDR3 bases: TGCACCAGCAGCCGAGAGACTAGCGTGGGGGGGAAAAACATTCAGTACTTC. This gives the protein CTSSRETSVGGKNIQYF.